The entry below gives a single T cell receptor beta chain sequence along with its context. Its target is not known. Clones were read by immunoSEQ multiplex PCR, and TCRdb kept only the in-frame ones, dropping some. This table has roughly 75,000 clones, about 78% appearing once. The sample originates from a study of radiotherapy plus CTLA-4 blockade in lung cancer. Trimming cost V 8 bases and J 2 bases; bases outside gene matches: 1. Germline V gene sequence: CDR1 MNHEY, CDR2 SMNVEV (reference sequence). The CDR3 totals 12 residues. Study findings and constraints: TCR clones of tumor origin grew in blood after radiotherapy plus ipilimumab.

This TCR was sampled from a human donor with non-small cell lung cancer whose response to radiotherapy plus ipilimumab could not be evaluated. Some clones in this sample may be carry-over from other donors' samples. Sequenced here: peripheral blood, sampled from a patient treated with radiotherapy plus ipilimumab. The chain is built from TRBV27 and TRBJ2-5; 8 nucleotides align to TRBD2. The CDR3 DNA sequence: TGTGCCAGCGGCGGGGGGCAAGAGACCCAGTACTTC. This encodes CASGGGQETQYF.